This T cell receptor beta chain was profiled in a study of T cell changes during pregnancy in multiple sclerosis. Clones were read by immunoSEQ multiplex PCR, and TCRdb kept only the in-frame ones, dropping some. The profile covers around 61,000 clones, with roughly 89% appearing a single time and over 1.2% taken by the ten largest. Germline values: CDR1 KGHSH, CDR2 LQKENI. The germline V and J ends were trimmed by 2 bases and 3 bases, with 12 bases remaining between them. The CDR3 extends over 15 amino acids. This clonotype was sampled from a female donor in good health, enrolled as a control in a pregnancy study. The material was peripheral blood, obtained in the third trimester of pregnancy. The V and J genes are TRBV18 and TRBJ2-3, with D uncertain. CDR3 in amino acids: CASSPETGMTDTQYF. The CDR3 DNA follows: TGTGCCAGCTCACCAGAGACTGGAATGACAGATACGCAGTATTTT.